This T cell receptor (beta chain) was obtained from a study of cytomegalovirus exposure and HLA in healthy donors. The V end was cut by 8 bases, the J end by 4 bases, with 17 bases between. The germline CDR1 and CDR2 sequences are LNHNV and YYDKDF (reference sequence). This CDR3 is 14 amino acids long. Healthy people donating bone marrow made up the donors. When sampled, the donors appeared nominally healthy, though they likely had unrecorded immune exposures. The PCR had 60 Vbeta and 13 Jbeta primers. TCRdb's table, derived via immunoSEQ multiplex PCR, lists solely in-frame clones and lacks some. The data contain around 210,000 clones, approximately 78% of them singletons. As for this clone: The antigen is undetermined.

General study points: According to a later analysis, most TCR beta chains associated with CMV appeared HLA-restricted. The study recorded fewer than 200 TCR beta chains that were cytomegalovirus-associated.

This sequence originates from a woman aged 40 to 50 in good health and CMV-seronegative. What was sequenced was PBMCs. This chain joins TRBV15 and TRBJ1-2; D might be TRBD1 (6 bases). The CDR3 DNA sequence: TGTGCCACCGCCATGACAGGACCCTTCTATGGCTACACCTTC. Translating it yields CATAMTGPFYGYTF.